Presented here are 17 T cell receptor beta chains from one specimen sequenced in a study of T cells after yellow fever vaccination. TCRdb reprocessed the 5' RACE reads with MiXCR, giving one entry per CDR3 protein. This sample carries over 300,000 distinct CDR3 sequences, around 4% of them seen once, and the ten largest clones take 23%. Sample: PBMCs, taken on the day of the yellow fever booster vaccination. These receptors all come from a man between 18 and 35 years old who received the YFV17D yellow fever vaccine.

This clonotype has at least ten counts. This chain connects TRBV4-2 to TRBJ2-7, with D unclear. V was shortened by 0 bases and J by 0 bases, with 6 bases between the two germline ends. CDR3 length: 14 residues. Germline V gives CDR1 LGHNA, CDR2 YNFKEQ. The CDR3 sequence: CASSQDPRSYEQYF. The CDR3, as DNA: TGTGCCAGCAGCCAAGACCCACGCTCCTACGAGCAGTACTTC.

The rearrangement joins TRBV7-6 to TRBJ2-2, with a weak D call TRBD1 (7 bases). Trimming cost V 4 bases and J 2 bases, with 17 bases left between them. This CDR3 has 17 residues. The germline V gene has CDR1 SGHVS and CDR2 FNYEAQ. The CDR3 bases are TGTGCCAGCAGCTCCTACGGAGGGACAGCCAACACCGGGGAGCTGTTTTTT. It yields the protein CASSSYGGTANTGELFF.

This clonotype appeared many times. The CDR3 is CASSLQGFSTDTQYF. The CDR3 DNA is TGTGCCAGCAGTTTACAGGGTTTTAGCACAGATACGCAGTATTTT. V and J are TRBV6-5 and TRBJ2-3, with D maybe TRBD1 (6 bases). This CDR3 is built from 15 residues. V was cut by 4 bases and J by 0 bases, with 11 bases left in between. Looked up from germline, CDR1 is MNHEY and CDR2 is SVGAGI.

In this sample, this clonotype turned up many times. The rearrangement uses TRBV7-9 and TRBJ1-1; possible D gene TRBD1, 6 bases. The V and J ends lost 1 base and 3 bases respectively, with 18 bases between them. The CDR3 is made up of 17 amino acids. CDR1 is SEHNR, CDR2 FQNEAQ, per germline (reference sequence). Here the CDR3 DNA reads TGTGCCAGCAGCTTAGACAGGGAAAAGGGGGTCGACACTGAAGCTTTCTTT. Translation: CASSLDREKGVDTEAFF.

The sample holds many counts of this clonotype. This chain connects TRBV6-1 to TRBJ1-5; the D is unclear. Germline CDR1 and CDR2: MNHNS and SASEGT. The CDR3 extends over 16 amino acids. Trimming removed 0 bases from V and 0 bases from J, with 9 bases in between. The CDR3 is CASSEAKLFSNQPQHF. Here the CDR3 DNA reads TGTGCCAGCAGTGAAGCAAAGCTTTTTAGCAATCAGCCCCAGCATTTT.

On this clonotype itself: Sequence at one end of the junction differs from germline and may be a read error. V and J are TRBV5-1 and TRBJ1-4; D is uncertain. Per germline, CDR1 SGHRS and CDR2 YFSETQ. The CDR3 spans 14 residues. DNA for the CDR3: TGCGCCAGCAGCTTGGAGGGTACTGATGAAAAACCGTTTTTT. The encoded protein is CASSLEGTDEKPFF.

This clonotype was seen many times. The gene calls are TRBV27 and TRBJ2-5; D gene uncertain. The CDR3 length is 14 residues. Germline V lookup: CDR1 MNHEY, CDR2 SMNVEV (reference sequence). V lost 4 bases, J lost 5 bases, and 14 bases lay in between. In nucleotides, the CDR3 is TGTGCCAGCAGTTCCGCGACTGTCCAGGAGACCCAGTACTTC. This gives the protein CASSSATVQETQYF.

There are a few counts of this clonotype. The CDR3 DNA follows: TGTGCCACCAGCAGACATCCGGGGAGAACTAATGAAAAACTGTTTTTT. This sequence encodes CATSRHPGRTNEKLFF. The chain employs TRBV15 and TRBJ1-4; the D is unclear. This CDR3 has 16 amino acids. The V end was cut by 2 bases, the J end by 1 base, with 11 bases between. CDR1 and CDR2 (germline): LNHNV, YYDKDF (reference sequence).

This clonotype was detected only a few times. The chain joins TRBV3-1 to TRBJ1-2; TRBD1 might be the D (6 bases). Trimming took 3 bases from V and 8 from J, leaving 19 bases between them. The CDR3 runs to 15 residues. Germline assignment: CDR1 LGHDT and CDR2 YNNKEL (reference sequence). The CDR3 nucleotides read TGTGCCAGCAGCCAGAGCTGGGACATCCGATTCGGCTACACCTTC. Protein product: CASSQSWDIRFGYTF.

This clonotype was seen at least ten times. At one end the junction does not follow the germline gene, possibly because of a read error. The chain is built from TRBV7-2 and TRBJ2-1; the D is unclear. In germline, CDR1 is SGHTA, CDR2 FQGNSA. This CDR3 spans 12 amino acids. This CDR3 is CASGFSYNEQFF. For the CDR3, the DNA is TGTGCCAGCGGCTTTTCCTACAATGAGCAGTTCTTC.

There are many counts of this clonotype. This chain links TRBV6-5 with TRBJ1-1, with 7 bases lining up with TRBD1. V lost 4 bases, J lost 8 bases, and 4 bases stayed unmatched. CDR3 length: 12 amino acids. The germline V gene encodes CDR1 MNHEY and CDR2 SVGAGI. The CDR3 DNA is TGTGCCAGCAGTTCAAGACAGGGCGAAGCTTTCTTT. It codes for CASSSRQGEAFF.

In this sample, this clonotype turned up a few times. The rearrangement links TRBV12-3 or TRBV12-4 to TRBJ2-4, with 8 bases lining up with TRBD2. The CDR3 extends over 14 amino acids. The V gene end was trimmed by 3 bases and the J gene end by 7 bases; junction bases not matched to a gene: 5. In DNA, the CDR3 is TGTGCCAGCAGTTTGACGGGGGGGAATAACATTCAGTACTTC. This translates into CASSLTGGNNIQYF.

This clonotype was detected many times. The chain couples TRBV5-4 to TRBJ2-1, with 8 bases aligning to TRBD2. The trim removed 6 bases at V and 7 bases at J, leaving 9 bases unmatched. CDR1 is SGHNT, CDR2 YYREEE, per germline (reference sequence). The CDR3 consists of 14 residues. The CDR3 region is CASTIAGGGNEQFF. The CDR3 nucleotides read TGTGCCAGCACAATCGCGGGGGGTGGGAATGAGCAGTTCTTC. Looking up the rest from reference TRBV5-4 and TRBJ2-1 gives the full variable domain: ETGVTQSPTHLIKTRGQQVTLRCSSQSGHNTVSWYQQALGQGPQFIFQYYREEENGRGNFPPRFSGLQFPNYSSELNVNALELDDSALYLCASTIAGGGNEQFFGPGTRLTVL.

This clonotype was detected a few times. The genes are TRBV12-3 or TRBV12-4 and TRBJ1-2; TRBD1 might be the D (6 bases). CDR3 length: 15 amino acids. V was cut by 9 bases and J by 8 bases, with 25 bases left in between. The CDR3 DNA follows: TGTGCCAGAAGCGGTTGGGGGCCTTGGGTAGACGGCTACACCTTC. Translation gives CARSGWGPWVDGYTF.

As DNA, the CDR3 is TGTGCCAGTTCCCGGACTAGCGGGGGGTCCCATGAGCAGTTCTTC. As protein: CASSRTSGGSHEQFF. The J gene is TRBJ2-1, the V gene TRBV19, with 14 bases that match TRBD2. With 8 bases clipped from V and 8 bases from J, the junction kept 8 bases outside the gene matches. The CDR3 has 15 residues. Germline-derived CDR1 and CDR2 are LNHDA and SQIVND (reference sequence).

The J gene is TRBJ2-3, the V gene TRBV7-3; D may be TRBD1 (6 bases). The V and J ends lost 5 bases and 1 base respectively, with 19 bases between them. This CDR3 region has 17 residues. Germline values: CDR1 SGHTA, CDR2 FQGTGA. The CDR3 sequence: CASSPGTGYVGTDTQYF. The CDR3 DNA reads TGTGCCAGCAGCCCCGGTACAGGGTATGTGGGCACAGATACGCAGTATTTT.

A few counts support this clonotype. A much more abundant neighbour one base away suggests this may be a read error. CDR3 region: CASSFLRTGELFF. CDR3 coding DNA: TGTGCCAGCAGCTTTCTCAGGACCGGGGAGCTGTTTTTT. The J gene is TRBJ2-2, the V gene TRBV7-2; D unclear. The germline V gene has CDR1 SGHTA and CDR2 FQGNSA. The V and J ends lost 3 bases and 5 bases respectively, with 7 bases between them. The CDR3 length is 13 residues.